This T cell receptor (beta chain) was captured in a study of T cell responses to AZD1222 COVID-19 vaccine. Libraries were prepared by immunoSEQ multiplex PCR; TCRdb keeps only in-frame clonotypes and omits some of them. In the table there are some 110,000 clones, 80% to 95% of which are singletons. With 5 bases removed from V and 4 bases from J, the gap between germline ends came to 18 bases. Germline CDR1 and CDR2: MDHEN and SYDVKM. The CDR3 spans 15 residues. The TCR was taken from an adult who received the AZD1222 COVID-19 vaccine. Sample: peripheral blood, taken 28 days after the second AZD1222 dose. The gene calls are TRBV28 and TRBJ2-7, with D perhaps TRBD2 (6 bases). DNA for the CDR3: TGTGCCAGCAGTCGAGGCCGTCATGGGACTTACGAGCAGTACTTC. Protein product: CASSRGRHGTYEQYF. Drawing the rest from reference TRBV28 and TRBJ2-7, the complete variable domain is DVKVTQSSRYLVKRTGEKVFLECVQDMDHENMFWYRQDPGLGLRLIYFSYDVKMKEKGDIPEGYSVSREKKERFSLILESASTNQTSMYLCASSRGRHGTYEQYFGPGTRLTVT.